Listed here are 3 T cell receptor beta chains from one sample, sequenced in a study of blood T cell repertoires in COVID-19. Measured with immunoSEQ multiplex PCR; TCRdb has only the in-frame clones, and not every one. Of about 160,000 clones listed, about 83% were seen once; the top ten hold 7.5% to 9.5%. The sample consisted of peripheral blood. Every receptor here comes from a man aged 35-49 years who had recovered from COVID-19.

This chain links TRBV7-3 with TRBJ2-2; tentatively, D is TRBD1 (6 bases). V lost 5 bases, J lost 5 bases, and 15 bases lay in between. The CDR3 has 15 residues. Germline V gene sequence: CDR1 SGHTA, CDR2 FQGTGA. CDR3 coding DNA: TGTGCCAGCAGCCCACAGGGTCAGCGGACCGGGGAGCTGTTTTTT. Amino acids: CASSPQGQRTGELFF. The whole variable domain, remainder taken from reference TRBV7-3 and TRBJ2-2, is GAGVSQTPSNKVTEKGKYVELRCDPISGHTALYWYRQSLGQGPEFLIYFQGTGAADDSGLPNDRFFAVRPEGSVSTLKIQRTERGDSAVYLCASSPQGQRTGELFFGEGSRLTVL.

The V and J genes are TRBV19 and TRBJ2-3; 8 bases are a match to TRBD1. Germline CDR1 and CDR2: LNHDA and SQIVND (reference sequence). The J segment lost 1 base and the V segment lost 5 bases, leaving 2 bases of the junction unmatched. The CDR3 runs 14 residues. In DNA, the CDR3 is TGTGCCAGTAGTGAGACAGGGGGCACAGATACGCAGTATTTT. Residues: CASSETGGTDTQYF.

J is TRBJ1-1 and V is TRBV11-2; 9 positions agree with TRBD1. The V and J ends lost 1 base and 0 bases, in that order; junction bases with no gene match: 6. In germline, CDR1 is SGHAT, CDR2 FQNNGV. The CDR3 runs 17 residues. This chain's CDR3 is CASSLGGTGIMNTEAFF. In DNA, the CDR3 is TGTGCCAGCAGCTTAGGAGGGACAGGGATTATGAACACTGAAGCTTTCTTT.